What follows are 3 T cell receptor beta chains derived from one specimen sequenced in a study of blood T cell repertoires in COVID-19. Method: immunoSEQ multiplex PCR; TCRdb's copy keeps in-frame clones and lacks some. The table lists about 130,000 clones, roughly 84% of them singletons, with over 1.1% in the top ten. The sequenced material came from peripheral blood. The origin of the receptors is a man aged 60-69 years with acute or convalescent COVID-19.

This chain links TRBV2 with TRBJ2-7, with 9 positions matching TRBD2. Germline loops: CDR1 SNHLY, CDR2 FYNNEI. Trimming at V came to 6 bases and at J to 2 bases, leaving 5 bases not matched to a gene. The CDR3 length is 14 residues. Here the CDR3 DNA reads TGTGCCAGCAGGCCGGGACTAGCTACCTACGAGCAGTACTTC. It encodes CASRPGLATYEQYF. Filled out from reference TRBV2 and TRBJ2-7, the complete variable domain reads EPEVTQTPSHQVTQMGQEVILRCVPISNHLYFYWYRQILGQKVEFLVSFYNNEISEKSEIFDDQFSVERPDGSNFTLKIRSTKLEDSAMYFCASRPGLATYEQYFGPGTRLTVT.

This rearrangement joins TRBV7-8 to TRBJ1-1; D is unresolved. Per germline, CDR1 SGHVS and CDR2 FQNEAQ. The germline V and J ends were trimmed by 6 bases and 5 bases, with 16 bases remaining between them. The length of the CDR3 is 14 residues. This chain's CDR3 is CASSSTAVGTEAFF. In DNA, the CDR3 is TGTGCCAGCAGTTCAACAGCGGTCGGGACTGAAGCTTTCTTT.

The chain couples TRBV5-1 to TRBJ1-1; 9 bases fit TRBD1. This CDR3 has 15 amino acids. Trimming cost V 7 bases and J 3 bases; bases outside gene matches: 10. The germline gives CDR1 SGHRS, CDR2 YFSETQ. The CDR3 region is CASWLGQGGHTEAFF. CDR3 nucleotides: TGCGCCAGCTGGTTGGGACAGGGAGGTCACACTGAAGCTTTCTTT.